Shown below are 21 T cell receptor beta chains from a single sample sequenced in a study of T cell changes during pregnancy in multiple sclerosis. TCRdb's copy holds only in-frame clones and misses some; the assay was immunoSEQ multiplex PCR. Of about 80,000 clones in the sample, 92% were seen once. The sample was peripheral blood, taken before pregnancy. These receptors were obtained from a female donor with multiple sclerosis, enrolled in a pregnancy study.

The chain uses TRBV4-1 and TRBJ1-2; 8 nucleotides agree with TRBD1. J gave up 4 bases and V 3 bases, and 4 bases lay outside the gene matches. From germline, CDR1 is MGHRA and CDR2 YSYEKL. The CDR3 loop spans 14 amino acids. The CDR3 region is CASSQDRVTYGYTF. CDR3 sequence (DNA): TGCGCCAGCAGCCAGGACAGGGTTACCTATGGCTACACCTTC.

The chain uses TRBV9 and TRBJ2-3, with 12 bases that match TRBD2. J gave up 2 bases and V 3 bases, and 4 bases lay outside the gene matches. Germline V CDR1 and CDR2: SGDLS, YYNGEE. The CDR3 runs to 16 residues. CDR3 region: CASSGWTSGNTDTQYF. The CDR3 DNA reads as TGTGCCAGCAGCGGATGGACTAGCGGGAACACAGATACGCAGTATTTT.

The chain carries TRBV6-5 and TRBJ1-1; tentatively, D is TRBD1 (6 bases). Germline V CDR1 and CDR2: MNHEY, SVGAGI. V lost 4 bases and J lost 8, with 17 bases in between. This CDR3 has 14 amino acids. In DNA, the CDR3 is TGTGCCAGCAGTTTTGGGGGCGGGCGATCCGAAGCTTTCTTT. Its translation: CASSFGGGRSEAFF.

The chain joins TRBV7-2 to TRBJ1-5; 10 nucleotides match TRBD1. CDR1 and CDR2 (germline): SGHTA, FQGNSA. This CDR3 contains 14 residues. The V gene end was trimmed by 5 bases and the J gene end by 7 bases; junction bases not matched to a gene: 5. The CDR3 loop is CASSTRQGAQPQHF. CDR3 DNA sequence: TGTGCCAGCAGCACTCGACAGGGGGCACAGCCCCAGCATTTT.

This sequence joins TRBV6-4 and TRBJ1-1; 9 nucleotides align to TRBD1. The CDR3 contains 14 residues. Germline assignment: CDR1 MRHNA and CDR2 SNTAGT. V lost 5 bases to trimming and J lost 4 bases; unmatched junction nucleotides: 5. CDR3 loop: CASSMGQGRTEAFF. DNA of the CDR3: TGTGCCAGCAGTATGGGACAGGGACGCACTGAAGCTTTCTTT.

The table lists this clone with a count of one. CDR3 nucleotide sequence: TGTGCCAGCAGTTTATGGGCCCCGGGGGGGGAGGTCGGCACTGAAGCTTTCTTT. Its translation: CASSLWAPGGEVGTEAFF. V is TRBV27 and J is TRBJ1-1; weak D call: TRBD1 (5 bases). The CDR3 sequence is 18 residues long. CDR1 and CDR2 (germline): MNHEY, SMNVEV (reference sequence). V was cut by 1 base and J by 4 bases, with 22 bases left in between.

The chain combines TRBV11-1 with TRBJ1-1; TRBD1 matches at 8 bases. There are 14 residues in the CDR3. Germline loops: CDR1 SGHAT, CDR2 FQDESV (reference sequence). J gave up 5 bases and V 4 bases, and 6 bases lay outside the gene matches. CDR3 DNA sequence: TGTGCCAGCAGCTACCAGGGGGCGCGTACTGAAGCTTTCTTT. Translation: CASSYQGARTEAFF.

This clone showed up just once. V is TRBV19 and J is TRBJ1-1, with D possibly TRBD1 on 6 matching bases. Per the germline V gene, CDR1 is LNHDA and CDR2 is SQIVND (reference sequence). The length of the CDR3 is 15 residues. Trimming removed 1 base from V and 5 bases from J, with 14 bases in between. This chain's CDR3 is CASSIAGTFATEAFF. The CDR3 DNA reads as TGTGCCAGTAGTATAGCCGGGACATTTGCGACTGAAGCTTTCTTT.

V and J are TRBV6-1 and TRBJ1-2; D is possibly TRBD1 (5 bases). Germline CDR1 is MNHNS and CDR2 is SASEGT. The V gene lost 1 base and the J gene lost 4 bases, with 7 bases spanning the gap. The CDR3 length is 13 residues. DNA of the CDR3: TGTGCCAGCAGTGAAGGGACAACCTATGGCTACACCTTC. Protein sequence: CASSEGTTYGYTF.

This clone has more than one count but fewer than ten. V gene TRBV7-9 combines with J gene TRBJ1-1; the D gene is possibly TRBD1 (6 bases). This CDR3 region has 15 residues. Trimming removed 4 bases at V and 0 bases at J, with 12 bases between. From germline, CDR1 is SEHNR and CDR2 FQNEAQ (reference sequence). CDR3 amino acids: CASSSSGDLNTEAFF. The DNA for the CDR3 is TGTGCCAGCAGCTCATCAGGGGATTTGAACACTGAAGCTTTCTTT.

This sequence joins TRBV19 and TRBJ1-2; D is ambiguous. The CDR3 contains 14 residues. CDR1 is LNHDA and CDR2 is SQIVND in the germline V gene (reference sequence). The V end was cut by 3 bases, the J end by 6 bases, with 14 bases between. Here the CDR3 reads CASSISPRKDGYTF. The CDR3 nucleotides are TGTGCCAGTAGTATTTCCCCCAGGAAGGATGGCTACACCTTC. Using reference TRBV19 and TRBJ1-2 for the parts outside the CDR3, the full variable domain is DGGITQSPKYLFRKEGQNVTLSCEQNLNHDAMYWYRQDPGQGLRLIYYSQIVNDFQKGDIAEGYSVSREKKESFPLTVTSAQKNPTAFYLCASSISPRKDGYTFGSGTRLTVV.

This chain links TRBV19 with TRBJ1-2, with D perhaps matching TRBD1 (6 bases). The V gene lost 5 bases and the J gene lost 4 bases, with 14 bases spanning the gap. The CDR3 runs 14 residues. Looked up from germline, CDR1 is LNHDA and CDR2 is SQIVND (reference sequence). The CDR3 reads CASSFGTGIYGYTF. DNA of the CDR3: TGTGCCAGTAGTTTTGGCACAGGGATCTATGGCTACACCTTC.

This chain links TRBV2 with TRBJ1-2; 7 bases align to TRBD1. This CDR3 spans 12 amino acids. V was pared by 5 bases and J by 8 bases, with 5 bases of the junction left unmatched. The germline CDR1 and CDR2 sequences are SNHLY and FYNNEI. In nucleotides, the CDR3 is TGTGCCAGCAGTTATGACAGGGAAGGCTACACCTTC. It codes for CASSYDREGYTF.

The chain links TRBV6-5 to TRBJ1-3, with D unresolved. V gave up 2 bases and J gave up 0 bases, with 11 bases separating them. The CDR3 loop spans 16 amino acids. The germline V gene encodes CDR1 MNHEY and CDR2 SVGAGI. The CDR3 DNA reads TGTGCCAGCAGTTACGACCCAGCGAGCTCTGGAAACACCATATATTTT. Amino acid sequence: CASSYDPASSGNTIYF.

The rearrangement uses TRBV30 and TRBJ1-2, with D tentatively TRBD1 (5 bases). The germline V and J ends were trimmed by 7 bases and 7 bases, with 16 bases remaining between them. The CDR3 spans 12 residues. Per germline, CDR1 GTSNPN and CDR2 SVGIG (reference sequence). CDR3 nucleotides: TGTGCCTACACGTGGAGGGGTGGTGGCTACACCTTC. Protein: CAYTWRGGGYTF.

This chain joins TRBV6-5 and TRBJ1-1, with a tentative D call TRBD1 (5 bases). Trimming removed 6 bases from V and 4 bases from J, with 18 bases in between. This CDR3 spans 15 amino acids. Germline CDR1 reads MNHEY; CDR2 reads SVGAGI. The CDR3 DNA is TGTGCCAGCAGCTACCCGGCAGGGTCGGCCACTGAAGCTTTCTTT. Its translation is CASSYPAGSATEAFF.

The CDR3 DNA sequence: TGTGCCAGTAGCCAATCGCGGGTGAACACTGAAGCTTTCTTT. It codes for CASSQSRVNTEAFF. This sequence joins TRBV19 and TRBJ1-1; D call uncertain. The germline V gene has CDR1 LNHDA and CDR2 SQIVND (reference sequence). This CDR3 is built from 14 residues. Trimming removed 6 bases at V and 0 bases at J, with 11 bases between.

The CDR3 DNA reads TGTGCCAGCAGCACACACAGATCCGATAGCAATCAGCCCCAGCATTTT. It encodes CASSTHRSDSNQPQHF. The rearrangement links TRBV21-1 to TRBJ1-5; the table's D call, TRBD1, has no DNA check behind it. TRBV21-1 is an annotated pseudogene. The CDR3 loop spans 16 amino acids.

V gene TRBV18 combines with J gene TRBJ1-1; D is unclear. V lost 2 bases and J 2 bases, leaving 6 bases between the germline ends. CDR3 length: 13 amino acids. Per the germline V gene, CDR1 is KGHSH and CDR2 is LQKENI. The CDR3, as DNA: TGTGCCAGCTCACCAGCGGTAAACACTGAAGCTTTCTTT. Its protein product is CASSPAVNTEAFF.

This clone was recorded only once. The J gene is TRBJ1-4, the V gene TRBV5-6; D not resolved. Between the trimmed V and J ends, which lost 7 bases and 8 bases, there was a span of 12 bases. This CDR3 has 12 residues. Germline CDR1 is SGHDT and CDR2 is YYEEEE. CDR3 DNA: TGTGCCAGCGTCACCCCGGGGGAAAAACTGTTTTTT. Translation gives CASVTPGEKLFF.

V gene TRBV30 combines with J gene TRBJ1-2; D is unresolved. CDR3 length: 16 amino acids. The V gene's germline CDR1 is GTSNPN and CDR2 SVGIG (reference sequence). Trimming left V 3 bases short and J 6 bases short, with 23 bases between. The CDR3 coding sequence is TGTGCCTGGAGCCGACCGGGAGGGCTTTTTATGGATGGCTACACCTTC. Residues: CAWSRPGGLFMDGYTF.